This T cell receptor (beta chain) was found in a study of cytomegalovirus exposure and HLA in healthy donors. Study background: Ancestry clustering placed 81% of several hundred genotyped donors in the Caucasian-associated cluster.

The CDR3 spans 16 residues. The V and J ends lost 0 bases and 0 bases respectively, with 11 bases between them. In germline, CDR1 is SGHRS, CDR2 YFSETQ. Concerning this clone itself: Its matching antigen is unknown.

Nominally healthy donors provided the samples, though records likely missed some immune exposures. In the PCR, 60 Vbeta and 13 Jbeta primers were used. Repertoires were generated with immunoSEQ multiplex PCR, while TCRdb's copy carries only in-frame clones and drops some. Its table records approximately 80,000 clones. General study points: With later analysis, a missense DCLRE1C variant became linked to TCR beta V- and J-gene trimming. It was taken for granted in presence/absence analyses that sequencing depth across donors was roughly uniform.

The sequencing input was PBMCs. This receptor was obtained from a woman aged 30 to 39 in good health and CMV-seronegative. The chain couples TRBV5-1 to TRBJ2-3; a weak D match, TRBD2 (6 bases). The CDR3 is CASSLGPGTSTDTQYF. Here the CDR3 DNA reads TGCGCCAGCAGCTTGGGCCCAGGGACTAGCACAGATACGCAGTATTTT.